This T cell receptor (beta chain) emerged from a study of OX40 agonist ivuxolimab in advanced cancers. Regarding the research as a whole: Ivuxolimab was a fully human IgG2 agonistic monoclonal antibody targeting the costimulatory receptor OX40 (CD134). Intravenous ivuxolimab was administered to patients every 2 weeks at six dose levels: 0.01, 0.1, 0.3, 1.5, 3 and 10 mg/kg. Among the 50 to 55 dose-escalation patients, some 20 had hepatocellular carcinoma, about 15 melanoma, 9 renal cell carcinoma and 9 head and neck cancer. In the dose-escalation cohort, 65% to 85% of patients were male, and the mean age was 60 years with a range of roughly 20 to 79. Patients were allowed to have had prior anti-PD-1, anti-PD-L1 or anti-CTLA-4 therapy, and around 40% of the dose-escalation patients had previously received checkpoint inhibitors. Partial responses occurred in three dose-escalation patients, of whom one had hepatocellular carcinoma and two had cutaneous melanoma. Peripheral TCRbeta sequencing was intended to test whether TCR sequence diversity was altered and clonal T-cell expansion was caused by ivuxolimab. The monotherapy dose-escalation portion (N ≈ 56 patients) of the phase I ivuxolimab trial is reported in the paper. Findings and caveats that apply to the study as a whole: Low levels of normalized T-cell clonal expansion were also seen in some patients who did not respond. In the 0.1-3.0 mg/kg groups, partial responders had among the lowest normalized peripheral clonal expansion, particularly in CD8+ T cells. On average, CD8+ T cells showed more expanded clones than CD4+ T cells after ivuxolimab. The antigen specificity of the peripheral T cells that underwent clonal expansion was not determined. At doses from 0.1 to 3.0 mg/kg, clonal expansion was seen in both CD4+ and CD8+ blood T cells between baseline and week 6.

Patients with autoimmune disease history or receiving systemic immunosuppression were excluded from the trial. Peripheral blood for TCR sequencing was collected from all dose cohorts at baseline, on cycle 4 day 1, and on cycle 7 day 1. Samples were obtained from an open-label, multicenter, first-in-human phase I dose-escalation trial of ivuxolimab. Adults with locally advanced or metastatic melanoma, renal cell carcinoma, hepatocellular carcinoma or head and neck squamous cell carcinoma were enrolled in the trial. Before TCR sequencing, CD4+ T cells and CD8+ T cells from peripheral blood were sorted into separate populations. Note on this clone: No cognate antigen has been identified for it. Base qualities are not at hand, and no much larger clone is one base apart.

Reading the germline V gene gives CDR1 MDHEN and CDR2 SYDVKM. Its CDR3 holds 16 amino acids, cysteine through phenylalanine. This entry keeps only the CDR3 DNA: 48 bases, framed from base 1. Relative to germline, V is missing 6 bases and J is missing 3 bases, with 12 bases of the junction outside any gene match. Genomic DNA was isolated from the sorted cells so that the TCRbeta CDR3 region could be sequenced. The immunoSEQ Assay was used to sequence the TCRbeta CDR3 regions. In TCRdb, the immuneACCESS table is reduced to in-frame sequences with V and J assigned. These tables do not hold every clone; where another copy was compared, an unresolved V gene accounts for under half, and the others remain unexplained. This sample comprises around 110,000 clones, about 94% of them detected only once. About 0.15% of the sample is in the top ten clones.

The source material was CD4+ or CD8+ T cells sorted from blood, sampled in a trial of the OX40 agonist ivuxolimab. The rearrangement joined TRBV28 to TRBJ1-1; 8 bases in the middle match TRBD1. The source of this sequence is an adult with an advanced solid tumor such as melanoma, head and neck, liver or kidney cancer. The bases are TGTGCCAGCAGACCAGGGGGCGCCGGAGGGGACACTGAAGCTTTCTTT. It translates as CASRPGGAGGDTEAFF.